These T cell receptor beta chains were read from a single sample in a study of STAT5B mutations in CD4+ large granular lymphocyte leukemia. TCRdb keeps only in-frame clones here, not all; method: immunoSEQ multiplex PCR. The sample gives some 30,000 clones, 60% to 80% of which show up once; around 0.44% is in the top ten. The sequenced material came from CD4+ T cells from blood buffy coats. These receptors were taken from a human donor in good health. Each CDR3 is given with its conserved first and last residue. Each record gives: D gene, V gene, clone size, J gene, CDR3 DNA, CDR3 protein. D genes are given only for firm matches. Size tells how often a clone was seen (once, few, many) or the class of an expanded clone, and some rows leave it out.

>NA|TRBV6-5|NA|TRBJ1-2
TGTGCCAGCAGTCCGCGGAGCGCCGGGGGCTACACCTTC
CASSPRSAGGYTF
>NA|TRBV6-1|NA|TRBJ1-2
TGTGCCAGCAGTGCCCAGGTGAGACGTGGCTACACCTTC
CASSAQVRRGYTF
>TRBD1|TRBV19|NA|TRBJ1-2
TGTGCCAGTTCCGGACAGGTTTATGGCTACACCTTC
CASSGQVYGYTF
>NA|TRBV6-1|NA|TRBJ1-5
TGTGCCAGCAGCCATGGGCTAGGGCCCCAGCATTTT
CASSHGLGPQHF
>NA|TRBV14|NA|TRBJ1-2
TGTGCCAGCAGCCAACTGAGGGGCAGCATACCTTCTAACTATGGCTACACCTTC
CASSQLRGSIPSNYGYTF
>TRBD1|TRBV6-1|few|TRBJ2-1
TGTGCCAGCAGTGACCGGGACAGAGGCTCCTACAATGAGCAGTTCTTC
CASSDRDRGSYNEQFF
>TRBD1|TRBV6-6|NA|TRBJ2-7
TGTGCCAGCAGCTCCGGGACAGGGAACTACGAGCAGTACTTC
CASSSGTGNYEQYF
>NA|TRBV27|NA|TRBJ1-2
TGTGCCAGCAGTACATGGATATCTCGGACAGACCTCTATGGCTACACCTTC
CASSTWISRTDLYGYTF
>NA|TRBV7-9|NA|TRBJ2-5
TGTGCCAGCAGTAGAAGCCCGGGGGGCAGTCGGGAGACCCAGTACTTC
CASSRSPGGSRETQYF
>NA|TRBV10-3|once|TRBJ1-3
TGTGCCATCAGTGAGTTTGGCTCTGGAAACACCATATATTTT
CAISEFGSGNTIYF
>TRBD2|TRBV6-5|NA|TRBJ2-7
TGTGCCAGCAGTAAAAAAGCGGGGCCAACCTACGAGCAGTACTTC
CASSKKAGPTYEQYF
>NA|TRBV10-2|NA|TRBJ1-4
TGCGCCAGCGCCGCAGTAGGTAATAATGAAAAACTGTTTTTT
CASAAVGNNEKLFF
>TRBD2|TRBV7-9|NA|TRBJ2-1
TGTGCCAGCAGCCGGGTGGCGGGGGGGCTTTATGAGCAGTTCTTC
CASSRVAGGLYEQFF
>NA|TRBV28|NA|TRBJ1-2
TGTGCCAGCAGTACAGGGAGGAGCTACACCTTC
CASSTGRSYTF
>TRBD1|TRBV29-1|NA|TRBJ1-1
TGCAGCGTGGGACAGTCTATGAACACTGAAGCTTTCTTT
CSVGQSMNTEAFF
>TRBD1|TRBV28|few|TRBJ1-6
TGTGCCAGCAGTGCCGCGACAGGGGGTAATTCACCCCTCCACTTT
CASSAATGGNSPLHF
>NA|TRBV19|NA|TRBJ1-2
TGTGCCAGTAGTATAGCCAGGGATGGCTACACCTTC
CASSIARDGYTF
>TRBD2|TRBV7-7|NA|TRBJ2-3
TGTGCTAGCAGCTGCCGCCTTTTAAGGTGTGGTAGCGGGGGGGCAGATACGCAGTATTTT
CASSCRLLRCGSGGADTQYF
>NA|TRBV5-1|NA|TRBJ1-1
TGCGCCAGCAGCTCCAGCCCTGAAGCTTTCTTT
CASSSSPEAFF
>NA|TRBV6-1|NA|TRBJ2-3
TGTGCCAGCAGTGCCCTAATTGCAGATACGCAGTATTTT
CASSALIADTQYF
>TRBD1|TRBV7-9|NA|TRBJ1-6
TGTGCCAGCAGCGAGGGGGCAGGTGGTAATTCACCCCTCCACTTT
CASSEGAGGNSPLHF
>TRBD2|TRBV10-3|NA|TRBJ2-5
TGTGCCATCAGTGCTGTAGCGGGGGAGATCCAAGAGACCCAGTACTTC
CAISAVAGEIQETQYF
>NA|TRBV5-4|few|TRBJ1-5
TGTGCCAGCAGCTCCTCCGGTAGCAATCAGCCCCAGCATTTT
CASSSSGSNQPQHF
>NA|TRBV6-5|few|TRBJ1-4
TGTGCCAGCAGTTACTCAGGCGGCGGGGATGAAAAACTGTTTTTT
CASSYSGGGDEKLFF
>NA|TRBV6-5|NA|TRBJ1-4
TGTGCCAGCAGTTACTCCGGCAGGTCAGGCGAAAAACTGTTTTTT
CASSYSGRSGEKLFF
>NA|TRBV6-5|NA|TRBJ2-2
TGTGCCAGCAGTTACAGGGGCCCCGGGGAGCTGTTTTTT
CASSYRGPGELFF
>TRBD1|TRBV5-6|NA|TRBJ2-4
TGTGCCAGCAGCTTTGGGCAGGGGGAATACATTCAGTACTTC
CASSFGQGEYIQYF
>NA|TRBV11-3|NA|TRBJ2-6
TGTGCCAGCAGCTTGAATCAGGGGGCCAACGTCCTGACTTTC
CASSLNQGANVLTF
>TRBD1|TRBV7-2|NA|TRBJ2-3
TGTGCCAGCAGCACCGGACAGGGTTGGGGCACAGATACGCAGTATTTT
CASSTGQGWGTDTQYF
>TRBD1|TRBV6-5|NA|TRBJ1-4
TGTGCCAGCAGTTACGGAATAGGACAGGGCAATGAAAAACTGTTTTTT
CASSYGIGQGNEKLFF
>NA|TRBV19|NA|TRBJ1-3
TGTGCCACACAAAACTCTGGAAACACCATATATTTT
CATQNSGNTIYF
>NA|TRBV4-1|NA|TRBJ1-4
TGCGCCAGCAGCCAAGATTGGCGGGGCCCGAATGAAAAACTGTTTTTT
CASSQDWRGPNEKLFF
>TRBD2|TRBV7-2|NA|TRBJ2-7
TGTGCCAGCAGCTTAGTCCCTAGCGGGGTTCTCTCCTACGAGCAGTACTTC
CASSLVPSGVLSYEQYF
>TRBD2|TRBV6-5|NA|TRBJ2-7
TGTGCCACCAGGGCTAGCGGGGGGACCTACGAGCAGTACTTC
CATRASGGTYEQYF
>NA|TRBV2|NA|TRBJ2-3
TGTGCCCCTATGGTAACAGATACGCAGTATTTT
CAPMVTDTQYF
>NA|TRBV19|few|TRBJ1-2
TGTGCCAGTAGTATGACAGCCTATGGCTACACCTTC
CASSMTAYGYTF
>TRBD2|TRBV6-6|NA|TRBJ2-7
TGTGCCAGCAGCTCCGGCACCGGGGGGGAGCAGTACTTC
CASSSGTGGEQYF
>NA|TRBV5-6|NA|TRBJ1-6
TGTGCCAGCAGCTTGTTACAGGGCGCCTATAATTCACCCCTCCACTTT
CASSLLQGAYNSPLHF
>NA|TRBV14|NA|TRBJ2-7
TGTGCCAGCAGCCAAGATTTGGTTATCCCGCAGTACTTC
CASSQDLVIPQYF
>NA|TRBV30|NA|TRBJ1-3
TGTGCCTGGAGTGACACGGGTCGAGGAAACACCATATATTTT
CAWSDTGRGNTIYF
>NA|TRBV5-4|NA|TRBJ1-1
TGTGCCAGCAGCTTGTTTCTCGGTACTGAAGCTTTCTTT
CASSLFLGTEAFF
>TRBD1|TRBV7-3|NA|TRBJ2-5
TGTGCCAGCAGCATTCAGACAGGGAAAGAGACCCAGTACTTC
CASSIQTGKETQYF
>TRBD1|TRBV7-2|NA|TRBJ1-1
TGTGCCAGCAGCTTGACAGGGGTGAACACTGAAGCTTTCTTT
CASSLTGVNTEAFF
>NA|TRBV10-1|NA|TRBJ2-1
TGCGCCAGCACCCCCCCAAATGAGCAGTTCTTC
CASTPPNEQFF
>NA|TRBV13|few|TRBJ2-2
TGTGCCAGCAGCTCCTACATAGCCGGGGAGCTGTTTTTT
CASSSYIAGELFF
>NA|TRBV19|few|TRBJ1-2
TGTGCCAGTAGTACACAGGGTCATGGCTACACCTTC
CASSTQGHGYTF
>TRBD2|TRBV15|NA|TRBJ2-7
TGTGCCACCAGCAGAGATCCTAGCGGGGGGGCTTACGAGCAGTACTTC
CATSRDPSGGAYEQYF
>TRBD1|TRBV7-2|NA|TRBJ1-2
TGTGCCAGCACCACTCAGGACAGGGGGTATGGCTACACCTTC
CASTTQDRGYGYTF
>NA|TRBV6-5|NA|TRBJ1-6
TGTGCCAGCAGTCAGGGGAATTCACCCCTCCACTTT
CASSQGNSPLHF
>TRBD1|TRBV6-5|NA|TRBJ2-3
TGTGCCAGCAGTTACCCGACAGGGGGCTCTTCAGATACGCAGTATTTT
CASSYPTGGSSDTQYF
>NA|TRBV29-1|NA|TRBJ2-1
TGCAGCGTTAAGGAATATGAGCAGTTCTTC
CSVKEYEQFF
>TRBD1|TRBV19|few|TRBJ1-5
TGTGCCAGTAGTTCACAGGGGGCGAACGATCAGCCCCAGCATTTT
CASSSQGANDQPQHF
>NA|TRBV6-1|NA|TRBJ1-4
TGTGCCAGCATGTTGAAGGGGAAACATGAAAAACTGTTTTTT
CASMLKGKHEKLFF
>TRBD2|TRBV6-1|once|TRBJ2-1
TGTGCCAGCAGTGAGCCGGGACTACCACTGGAGCAGTTCTTC
CASSEPGLPLEQFF